A single sample is the source of the 7 T cell receptor beta chains below, sequenced in a study of regulatory T cells in long-lasting Graves disease. Building the TCR beta libraries relied on iRepertoire HTBI primers, and CDR3 regions underwent Arm-PCR. In TCRdb, the multiplex PCR reads were re-called with MiXCR into one record per CDR3 protein. The sample lists 350,000 to 500,000 distinct CDR3 sequences, approximately 14% occurring once. Described time point: newly diagnosed GD, antithyroid drugs for less than 3 months. RNA isolated from PBMCs was used to make the TCR library. This sample also appeared in a second study, on T cells in Graves' hyperthyroidism and ophthalmopathy.

Here the sequenced sample was peripheral blood mononuclear cells (PBMCs), taken at new diagnosis, from a patient treated with antithyroid drugs. All receptors come from a woman between 50 and 59 years old with Graves disease.

This clonotype was found many times. This chain links TRBV12-3 or TRBV12-4 with TRBJ2-5, with 7 bases matching TRBD1. The length of the CDR3 is 13 residues. The V gene end was trimmed by 5 bases and the J gene end by 4 bases; junction bases not matched to a gene: 4. The CDR3 DNA reads TGTGCCAGCAGTCCGGACAGGAGAGAGACCCAGTACTTC. Translation gives CASSPDRRETQYF.

This clonotype was seen a handful of times. The V call is TRBV18, the J call TRBJ2-5; weak D call: TRBD1 (6 bases). The CDR3 sequence is 15 residues long. V lost 3 bases and J lost 2, with 13 bases in between. Germline V gene sequence: CDR1 KGHSH, CDR2 LQKENI. In DNA form, the CDR3 reads TGTGCCAGCTCACCTTCCGGACAGAGACAAGAGACCCAGTACTTC. It is translated as CASSPSGQRQETQYF.

In the case of this clonotype: This may come from a read error, since a much larger clone is one base off. The chain uses TRBV6-1 and TRBJ1-2; 10 nucleotides line up with TRBD1. The CDR3 sequence is 15 residues long. Germline values: CDR1 MNHNS, CDR2 SASEGT. CDR3 bases: TGTGCCAGCAGAACCGGGACAGGGGATAACTATGGCTACGCCTTC. This translates into CASRTGTGDNYGYAF.

This clonotype has at least ten counts. J is TRBJ1-2 and V is TRBV20-1, with D possibly matching TRBD1 (5 bases). CDR1 is DFQATT and CDR2 is SNEGSKA in the germline V gene (reference sequence). The CDR3 extends over 14 amino acids. V shed 5 bases and J shed 2 bases, with 15 bases lying between them. Here the CDR3 reads CSAGAGTLNYGYTF. The CDR3 DNA reads TGCAGTGCTGGGGCCGGGACTTTGAACTATGGCTACACCTTC.

Many counts were recorded for this clonotype. Written as DNA, the CDR3 is TGTGCCAGCAGAGAGACAGGGTACACTGAAGCTTTCTTT. Its protein product is CASRETGYTEAFF. This chain connects TRBV9 to TRBJ1-1; 7 bases map to TRBD1. Germline trimming cut 5 bases from V and 3 bases from J; bases unmatched to any gene: 4. There are 13 residues in the CDR3. Germline-derived CDR1 and CDR2 are SGDLS and YYNGEE.

This clonotype was seen many times. This sequence joins TRBV2 and TRBJ1-5; D is unresolved. CDR3 length: 16 amino acids. Germline loops: CDR1 SNHLY, CDR2 FYNNEI. V lost 2 bases and J lost 0, with 11 bases in between. CDR3 sequence (DNA): TGTGCCAGCAGTGAATTGGGTACTAATAGCAATCAGCCCCAGCATTTT. Translated, it gives CASSELGTNSNQPQHF.

This clonotype was detected many times. The gene calls are TRBV7-8 and TRBJ2-1; 10 nucleotides align to TRBD2. V shed 3 bases and J 5 bases; nucleotides not matched to a gene: 4. Germline V gene sequence: CDR1 SGHVS, CDR2 FQNEAQ. CDR3 length: 15 residues. The DNA for the CDR3 is TGTGCCAGCAGCTTTTCTAGCGGGAGCAACAATGAGCAGTTCTTC. Its translation is CASSFSSGSNNEQFF.